This paragraph reports one TCR beta chain. Its antigen specificity is not known. There are no base qualities to consult, and no much larger clone falls within one base. This specimen belongs to a study of blood T cell repertoires in COVID-19 (dated by TCRdb to about 2020). With respect to the entire study: Collaborator samples came from the United States, Italy and Spain and covered acute and convalescent phases of COVID-19. The material from the prospective study consisted of cDNA or gDNA derived from T cells, B-cell-depleted T cells, or PBMCs. Subjects who had been exposed to COVID-19, were actively infected with it, or had recovered from it provided the deeply sampled blood TCRbeta repertoires that made up the dataset. The repertoires were released in a freely available public database intended as a resource for research on the immune response to SARS-CoV-2. The samples were drawn from two sources: the first 160 participants of the ongoing ImmuneRACE study, and over 1,000 subjects contributed by 6 global collaborators. Nearly every sample came with metadata listing a de-identified subject ID, COVID-19 status, age in years and sex. Where available, HLA class I and class II types were obtained from metadata supplied by the sample provider rather than from assay-based typing. The paper's findings and limits, for the study overall: Clinical and demographic metadata were provided uncurated, with the amount varying by source and participant.

The collaborating institutions used their own protocols to collect whole blood in K2EDTA tubes. Collaborator samples were shipped for TCRbeta analysis as frozen whole blood, isolated PBMCs, or DNA extracted from either sample type. TCRbeta CDR3 regions were amplified from genomic DNA using the immunoSEQ Assay, a bias-controlled multiplex PCR. In the source study's methods: Nucleated cell counts per sample were estimated from amplification of reference gene primers within the assay. To quantify the absolute abundance of each unique TCRbeta CDR3 rearrangement, sequence reads were collapsed and filtered. For each sample, productive Simpson clonality was calculated as the square root of Simpson's diversity index over productive rearrangements. TCRdb obtained this table from immuneACCESS and retained in-frame rearrangements with V and J assigned. These tables miss some clones; where compared with another copy, unresolved V genes account for less than half of the shortfall, and the remainder is unexplained. V, J and clone size were drawn from that table, and D and trimming were deduced from the DNA. Here the sample has about 150,000 clones; about 80% occur a single time. The ten largest clones capture roughly 0.52% of the sample.

The sequence was obtained from a man between 60 and 70 years old with acute or convalescent COVID-19. Sequencing used peripheral blood.

The DNA sequence is TGTGCCAGCAGCTCCCTGGACAGGAGACCAAACACCATATATTTT. Its translation reads: CASSSLDRRPNTIYF. The chain uses TRBV7-9 and TRBJ1-3; 7 bases in the junction line up with TRBD1. Via the germline V gene (reference sequence), CDR1 is SEHNR and CDR2 FQNEAQ. The CDR3 starts with the cysteine, ends with the phenylalanine, and has 15 residues. The read is trimmed to its CDR3 DNA, 45 bases read in frame from base 1. The germline V and J ends show losses of 4 bases and 6 bases respectively, and no gene match explains 9 bases of the junction.